The entry below gives a single T cell receptor (beta chain) sequence along with its context. No antigen is known for it. The investigators split CD4+ cells into a CD45RA+ naive subset and a CD45RA-negative memory subset. The data stem from a study of shared clonotypes between healthy human individuals. Between the trimmed V and J ends, which lost 1 base and 2 bases, there was a span of 7 bases. The CDR3 is 14 amino acids. The germline V gene has CDR1 SGHTA and CDR2 FQGNSA. Profiling relied on immunoSEQ multiplex PCR, and the TCRdb table lists in-frame clones only, not all of them. The table lists more than 550,000 clones, 72% of them singletons. Study-wide findings and caveats: Non-shared clonotypes had lower generation probabilities than those shared by all four donors. Naive CD4 clonotypes overlapped across several donors at roughly 4.5%. Memory subsets generally showed smaller estimated richness than naive subsets did.

Sequencing used memory CD4+ T cells sorted from blood. Subset defined: CD45RA-negative fraction. The source of this sequence is a woman between 25 and 40 years old in good health. The J gene is TRBJ2-3, the V gene TRBV7-2, with D hard to call. Written as DNA, the CDR3 is TGTGCCAGCAGCTTAGACGGATCCACAGATACGCAGTATTTT. Its translation is CASSLDGSTDTQYF. The full variable domain, rest sourced from reference TRBV7-2 and TRBJ2-3, is GAGVSQSPSNKVTEKGKDVELRCDPISGHTALYWYRQSLGQGLEFLIYFQGNSAPDKSGLPSDRFSAERTGGSVSTLTIQRTQQEDSAVYLCASSLDGSTDTQYFGPGTRLTVL.